This T cell receptor (beta chain) appears in the sequencing data of a study of cytomegalovirus exposure and HLA in healthy donors. Notes on the study in general: Immune exposure data for these donors was limited to CMV serostatus. The analysis excluded some indistinguishable V segments, including TRBV6-2 and TRBV6-3.

The PCR was carried out with 60 Vbeta primers and 13 Jbeta primers. Generated by immunoSEQ multiplex PCR, the TCRdb table keeps only in-frame clones and is missing some. Here the sample spans 200,000 to 250,000 clones, approximately 82% being singletons. The germline gives CDR1 MNHEY, CDR2 SVGAGI. V was trimmed by 6 bases and J by 6 bases, leaving 12 bases between them. This CDR3 is 12 amino acids long. This clone was counted between two and nine times. Its target is not known. The sequenced material came from PBMCs. The sequence came from a male donor in good health and CMV-seronegative. This chain connects TRBV6-5 to TRBJ2-7; no clear D gene. This CDR3 reads CASSRPQAEQYF. DNA of the CDR3: TGTGCCAGCAGCCGCCCGCAGGCCGAGCAGTACTTC.